Below, 2 T cell receptor beta chains from the same sample are listed, as sequenced in a study of T-cell memory formation after mild COVID-19. TCRdb re-derived calls from the 5' RACE reads in MiXCR, one entry per CDR3 protein. The sample includes roughly 240,000 distinct CDR3 sequences, roughly 15% of them seen just once. The source material was PBMCs or a T cell subset sorted from them (not recorded which). Every receptor here comes from an adult woman who had mild COVID-19 (a few samples of this study predate the infection). Cell type and time point are not known.

The chain recombines TRBV6-5 with TRBJ1-1; 7 bases map to TRBD1. This CDR3 spans 17 amino acids. The germline gives CDR1 MNHEY, CDR2 SVGAGI. After removal of 2 bases from V and 0 bases from J, the junction contained 9 bases not matched to a gene. The CDR3: CASSYRDSRAMNTEAFF. The CDR3 DNA reads TGTGCCAGCAGTTACCGGGACAGCAGAGCAATGAACACTGAAGCTTTCTTT.

This clonotype was counted ten times or more. Relative to the germline gene, one junction end is altered; a read error may explain this. The V and J genes are TRBV7-7 and TRBJ2-2; D gene unclear. The CDR3 covers 14 residues. CDR1 is SSHAT and CDR2 is FNYEAQ in the germline V gene (reference sequence). The CDR3 DNA follows: TGTGCTAGCAGCCTGGAGTTGGACACCGGGGAGCTGTTTTTT. Residues: CASSLELDTGELFF. Looking up the rest from reference TRBV7-7 and TRBJ2-2 gives the full variable domain: GAGVSQSPRYKVTKRGQDVTLRCDPISSHATLYWYQQALGQGPEFLTYFNYEAQPDKSGLPSDRFSAERPEGSISTLTIQRTEQRDSAMYRCASSLELDTGELFFGEGSRLTVL.